These 21 T cell receptor beta chains came from one sample sequenced in a study of T cell clonotyping in hematopoietic cell transplantation. Assay: immunoSEQ multiplex PCR; the TCRdb copy retains only in-frame clones and omits some. The data show over 5,000 clones, with approximately 87% seen just once and 5.5% to 6.5% held by the top ten. This material consisted of peripheral blood mononuclear cells, taken 100 days after allogeneic stem cell transplant. The receptors here all came from a female patient aged 35-55 years who had an allogeneic stem cell transplant from a related donor, so the T cells may come from the graft donor. Some clones in this sample may be carry-over from other donors' samples.

The chain combines TRBV6-4 with TRBJ2-3; 9 nucleotides line up with TRBD1. CDR1 and CDR2 from the germline V gene are MRHNA and SNTAGT. This CDR3 region has 16 residues. J gave up 6 bases and V 2 bases, and 9 bases lay outside the gene matches. This CDR3 is CASSDGWGQGSDTQYF. CDR3 nucleotide sequence: TGTGCCAGCAGTGACGGATGGGGACAGGGTTCCGATACGCAGTATTTT.

This chain joins TRBV18 and TRBJ1-5; D is unresolved. Germline V gene data show CDR1 as KGHSH and CDR2 as LQKENI. With 3 bases removed from V and 3 bases from J, the gap between germline ends came to 12 bases. The CDR3 runs to 15 residues. This CDR3 is CASSPRRTDNQPQHF. The CDR3, as DNA: TGTGCCAGCTCACCGAGAAGGACTGACAATCAGCCCCAGCATTTT.

The rearrangement joins TRBV11-3 to TRBJ1-1, with 9 bases lining up with TRBD1. The CDR3 has 13 amino acids. Germline V lookup: CDR1 SGHNT, CDR2 YENEEA. V lost 1 base to trimming and J lost 11 bases; unmatched junction nucleotides: 5. The CDR3 region has the DNA TGTGCCAGCAGCTTAGGCCGGGACAGGGATGCTTTCTTT. It translates to CASSLGRDRDAFF.

The chain couples TRBV6-1 to TRBJ1-1; maybe TRBD1 (6 bases). V gave up 6 bases and J gave up 0 bases, with 11 bases separating them. CDR1 and CDR2 (germline): MNHNS, SASEGT. The CDR3 runs to 14 residues. CDR3 amino acids: CASSAGVMNTEAFF. DNA of the CDR3: TGTGCCAGCAGCGCAGGGGTAATGAACACTGAAGCTTTCTTT.

The chain joins TRBV15 to TRBJ2-3, with D perhaps matching TRBD2 (5 bases). Germline CDR1 reads LNHNV; CDR2 reads YYDKDF (reference sequence). V was clipped by 0 bases and J by 0 bases, with 19 bases between them. CDR3 size: 19 residues. The CDR3, as DNA: TGTGCCACCAGCAGAGATCTTACTCTCGGAGGCTTTAGCACAGATACGCAGTATTTT. It encodes CATSRDLTLGGFSTDTQYF.

J is TRBJ2-3 and V is TRBV7-9; D remains ambiguous. In germline, CDR1 is SEHNR, CDR2 FQNEAQ (reference sequence). Between the trimmed V and J ends, which lost 6 bases and 2 bases, there was a span of 12 bases. The CDR3 consists of 14 residues. Written as DNA, the CDR3 is TGTGCCAGCAGTTCAGAGAAGAACACAGATACGCAGTATTTT. This sequence encodes CASSSEKNTDTQYF.

V and J are TRBV15 and TRBJ2-5, with D perhaps matching TRBD2 (6 bases). The ends were cut back, 3 bases at V and 2 bases at J, with 13 bases in the middle. Looked up from germline, CDR1 is LNHNV and CDR2 is YYDKDF (reference sequence). CDR3 size: 15 residues. The CDR3 DNA reads TGTGCCACCAGCAGGGGGGTAGCGGTGCAAGAGACCCAGTACTTC. Translating it yields CATSRGVAVQETQYF.

This clone has only a few counts. The CDR3 DNA is TGTGCCAGCAGTGAGTCCTACCGGGTCTGTGAAAAACTGTTTTTT. Protein sequence: CASSESYRVCEKLFF. The chain is built from TRBV6-4 and TRBJ1-4, with D uncertain. This CDR3 region has 15 residues. V lost 3 bases to trimming and J lost 7 bases, with 15 bases between them. CDR1 is MRHNA and CDR2 is SNTAGT in the germline V gene.

V gene TRBV19 combines with J gene TRBJ1-3; unclear D gene. The germline V gene has CDR1 LNHDA and CDR2 SQIVND (reference sequence). Trimming left V 5 bases short and J 2 bases short, with 7 bases between. The CDR3 covers 13 residues. The CDR3 region has the DNA TGTGCCAGTAGTCTAAAGGCTGGAAACACCATATATTTT. Protein sequence: CASSLKAGNTIYF.

This clone was picked up one time. The chain carries TRBV4-3 and TRBJ2-1, with D possibly TRBD2 on 5 matching bases. The V and J ends lost 5 bases and 0 bases respectively, with 11 bases between them. The germline CDR1 and CDR2 sequences are LGHNA and YSLEER. CDR3 length: 15 amino acids. CDR3 sequence (DNA): TGCGCCAGCAGCTTTGACTACAGCTCCTACAATGAGCAGTTCTTC. Encoded protein: CASSFDYSSYNEQFF.

V and J are TRBV27 and TRBJ2-1; tentative D call: TRBD2 (5 bases). Trimming cost V 3 bases and J 10 bases, with 19 bases left between them. Germline values: CDR1 MNHEY, CDR2 SMNVEV (reference sequence). This CDR3 has 15 amino acids. This CDR3 reads CASSFVTKSRGEQFF. Here the CDR3 DNA reads TGTGCCAGCAGTTTTGTGACTAAAAGCCGAGGGGAGCAGTTCTTC.

The rearrangement uses TRBV2 and TRBJ2-5; 7 nucleotides align to TRBD2. V lost 3 bases and J lost 5; bases outside the gene matches: 15. Germline-derived CDR1 and CDR2 are SNHLY and FYNNEI. There are 17 residues in the CDR3. DNA for the CDR3: TGTGCCAGCAGTGATGATTTGCGTCGGCGGGAGAGGGAGACCCAGTACTTC. Translation: CASSDDLRRRERETQYF.

This chain connects TRBV5-1 to TRBJ2-3, with D unclear. There are 13 residues in the CDR3. Germline-derived CDR1 and CDR2 are SGHRS and YFSETQ. Trimming stripped 2 bases from V and 1 base from J, with 5 bases between. The CDR3 bases are TGCGCCAGCAGCTTCCCTGGCACAGATACGCAGTATTTT. Translating it yields CASSFPGTDTQYF.

The V and J genes are TRBV30 and TRBJ2-7; D ambiguous. CDR1 and CDR2 (germline): GTSNPN, SVGIG (reference sequence). The V gene lost 0 bases and the J gene lost 3 bases, with 15 bases spanning the gap. The CDR3 sequence is 15 residues long. The CDR3 here is CAWSVGSGILYEQYF. CDR3 coding DNA: TGTGCCTGGAGTGTAGGCTCTGGTATTCTCTACGAGCAGTACTTC.

V and J are TRBV7-2 and TRBJ2-1; 15 positions match TRBD2. Germline values: CDR1 SGHTA, CDR2 FQGNSA. Losses at the gene ends were 5 bases for V and 9 bases for J; bases not matched to a gene: 8. The CDR3 is made up of 16 amino acids. CDR3 nucleotides: TGTGCCAGCAGCCGAAGGACTAGCGGGAGGGTTACTGAGCAGTTCTTC. Amino acid sequence: CASSRRTSGRVTEQFF.

V is TRBV6-4 and J is TRBJ2-3; tentative D call: TRBD2 (6 bases). This CDR3 region has 16 residues. The germline V gene has CDR1 MRHNA and CDR2 SNTAGT. With 2 bases removed from V and 0 bases from J, the gap between germline ends came to 12 bases. CDR3 residues: CASSDGASESTDTQYF. DNA of the CDR3: TGTGCCAGCAGTGACGGGGCTAGCGAGAGCACAGATACGCAGTATTTT.

This chain links TRBV6-1 with TRBJ1-4; 10 bases match TRBD1. The CDR3 length is 14 residues. Germline CDR1 is MNHNS and CDR2 is SASEGT. V lost 3 bases and J lost 7; bases outside the gene matches: 2. The CDR3 here is CASSDGTGVEKLFF. The CDR3 coding sequence is TGTGCCAGCAGTGACGGGACAGGGGTTGAAAAACTGTTTTTT.

This chain connects TRBV5-8 to TRBJ2-7; no reliable D call. Germline CDR1 and CDR2: SGHTS and YDEGEE. The V end lost 0 bases, the J end lost 0 bases, and 13 bases lay between the germline ends. The CDR3 runs 16 residues. CDR3 in amino acids: CASSLGRRVSSYEQYF. In nucleotides, the CDR3 is TGTGCCAGCAGCTTGGGTCGTAGGGTCAGCTCCTACGAGCAGTACTTC.

The rearrangement joins TRBV27 to TRBJ2-7, with 12 bases fitting TRBD2. The CDR3 runs 14 residues. Trimming cost V 10 bases and J 4 bases; bases outside gene matches: 8. Germline CDR1 MNHEY, CDR2 SMNVEV (reference sequence). CDR3 in amino acids: CAKLAGGPRYEQYF. The DNA for the CDR3 is TGTGCCAAGCTAGCGGGAGGGCCTCGTTACGAGCAGTACTTC.

The gene calls are TRBV10-2 and TRBJ2-7, with 7 bases matching TRBD2. V trimming: 4 bases; J trimming: 2 bases; junction bases outside the gene matches: 2. This CDR3 contains 13 residues. CDR1 is WSHSY and CDR2 is SAAADI in the germline V gene. The CDR3 protein is CASSGGLAYEQYF. The DNA of the CDR3 is TGCGCCAGCAGTGGTGGACTAGCCTACGAGCAGTACTTC.

This chain uses TRBV5-1 with TRBJ2-7; D remains unclear. Per germline, CDR1 SGHRS and CDR2 YFSETQ. With 0 bases removed from V and 0 bases from J, the gap between germline ends came to 10 bases. The CDR3 sequence is 15 residues long. The CDR3 bases are TGCGCCAGCAGCTTGGAGTTGGGGTCCTCCTACGAGCAGTACTTC. Residues: CASSLELGSSYEQYF.